This entry concerns a single T cell receptor (beta chain). The antigen remains unidentified. This specimen belongs to a study of T cells in localized non-small cell lung cancer. General study results and limits: The study sequenced only one region of the tumor. As a result, intratumor heterogeneity could not be excluded and remains possible. Overall survival was longer when the density of T cells in the blood was higher.

Germline V gene sequence: CDR1 SSHAT, CDR2 FNYEAQ (reference sequence). Trimming removed 3 bases from V and 3 bases from J, with 14 bases in between. The length of the CDR3 is 15 residues. The table came from immunoSEQ multiplex PCR; TCRdb's copy has only in-frame clones and leaves some out. The data contain some 2,000 clones, 35% of them singletons. The source material was lung tumor tissue, sampled before any cancer treatment. This clonotype was obtained from a female donor over 55 with stage I lung adenocarcinoma. The rearrangement uses TRBV7-7 and TRBJ1-2; the D is unclear. CDR3 sequence reads: CASSFGGGNDYGYTF. CDR3 sequence (DNA): TGTGCCAGCAGCTTCGGTGGCGGGAACGACTATGGCTACACCTTC.